Described below is a single TCR beta chain sequence and its context. Its antigen is not identified. The data were obtained in a study of shared clonotypes between healthy human individuals. Study observations and caveats: Sampling covered blood only; tissue repertoires likely differ. Genetic and exposure-history diversity was limited by the small donor number.

TCRdb's copy holds only in-frame clones and misses some; the assay was immunoSEQ multiplex PCR. Counted here are hundreds of thousands of clones, around 67% occurring once; the ten biggest clones make up around 1.6%. CD4+ cells underwent separation, giving CD45RA+ naive and CD45RA-negative memory subsets. Germline CDR1 is MDHEN and CDR2 is SYDVKM. The V and J ends lost 4 bases and 6 bases respectively, with 7 bases between them. CDR3 length equals 12 residues. Source material: memory CD4+ T cells sorted from blood. Regarding subset: CD45RA-negative fraction. The chain recombines TRBV28 with TRBJ1-5; no reliable D call. The sequence was obtained from a woman aged 30 to 39 in good health. The CDR3 loop reads CASSWLGQPQHF. The CDR3 DNA reads TGTGCCAGCAGTTGGTTGGGTCAGCCCCAGCATTTT.